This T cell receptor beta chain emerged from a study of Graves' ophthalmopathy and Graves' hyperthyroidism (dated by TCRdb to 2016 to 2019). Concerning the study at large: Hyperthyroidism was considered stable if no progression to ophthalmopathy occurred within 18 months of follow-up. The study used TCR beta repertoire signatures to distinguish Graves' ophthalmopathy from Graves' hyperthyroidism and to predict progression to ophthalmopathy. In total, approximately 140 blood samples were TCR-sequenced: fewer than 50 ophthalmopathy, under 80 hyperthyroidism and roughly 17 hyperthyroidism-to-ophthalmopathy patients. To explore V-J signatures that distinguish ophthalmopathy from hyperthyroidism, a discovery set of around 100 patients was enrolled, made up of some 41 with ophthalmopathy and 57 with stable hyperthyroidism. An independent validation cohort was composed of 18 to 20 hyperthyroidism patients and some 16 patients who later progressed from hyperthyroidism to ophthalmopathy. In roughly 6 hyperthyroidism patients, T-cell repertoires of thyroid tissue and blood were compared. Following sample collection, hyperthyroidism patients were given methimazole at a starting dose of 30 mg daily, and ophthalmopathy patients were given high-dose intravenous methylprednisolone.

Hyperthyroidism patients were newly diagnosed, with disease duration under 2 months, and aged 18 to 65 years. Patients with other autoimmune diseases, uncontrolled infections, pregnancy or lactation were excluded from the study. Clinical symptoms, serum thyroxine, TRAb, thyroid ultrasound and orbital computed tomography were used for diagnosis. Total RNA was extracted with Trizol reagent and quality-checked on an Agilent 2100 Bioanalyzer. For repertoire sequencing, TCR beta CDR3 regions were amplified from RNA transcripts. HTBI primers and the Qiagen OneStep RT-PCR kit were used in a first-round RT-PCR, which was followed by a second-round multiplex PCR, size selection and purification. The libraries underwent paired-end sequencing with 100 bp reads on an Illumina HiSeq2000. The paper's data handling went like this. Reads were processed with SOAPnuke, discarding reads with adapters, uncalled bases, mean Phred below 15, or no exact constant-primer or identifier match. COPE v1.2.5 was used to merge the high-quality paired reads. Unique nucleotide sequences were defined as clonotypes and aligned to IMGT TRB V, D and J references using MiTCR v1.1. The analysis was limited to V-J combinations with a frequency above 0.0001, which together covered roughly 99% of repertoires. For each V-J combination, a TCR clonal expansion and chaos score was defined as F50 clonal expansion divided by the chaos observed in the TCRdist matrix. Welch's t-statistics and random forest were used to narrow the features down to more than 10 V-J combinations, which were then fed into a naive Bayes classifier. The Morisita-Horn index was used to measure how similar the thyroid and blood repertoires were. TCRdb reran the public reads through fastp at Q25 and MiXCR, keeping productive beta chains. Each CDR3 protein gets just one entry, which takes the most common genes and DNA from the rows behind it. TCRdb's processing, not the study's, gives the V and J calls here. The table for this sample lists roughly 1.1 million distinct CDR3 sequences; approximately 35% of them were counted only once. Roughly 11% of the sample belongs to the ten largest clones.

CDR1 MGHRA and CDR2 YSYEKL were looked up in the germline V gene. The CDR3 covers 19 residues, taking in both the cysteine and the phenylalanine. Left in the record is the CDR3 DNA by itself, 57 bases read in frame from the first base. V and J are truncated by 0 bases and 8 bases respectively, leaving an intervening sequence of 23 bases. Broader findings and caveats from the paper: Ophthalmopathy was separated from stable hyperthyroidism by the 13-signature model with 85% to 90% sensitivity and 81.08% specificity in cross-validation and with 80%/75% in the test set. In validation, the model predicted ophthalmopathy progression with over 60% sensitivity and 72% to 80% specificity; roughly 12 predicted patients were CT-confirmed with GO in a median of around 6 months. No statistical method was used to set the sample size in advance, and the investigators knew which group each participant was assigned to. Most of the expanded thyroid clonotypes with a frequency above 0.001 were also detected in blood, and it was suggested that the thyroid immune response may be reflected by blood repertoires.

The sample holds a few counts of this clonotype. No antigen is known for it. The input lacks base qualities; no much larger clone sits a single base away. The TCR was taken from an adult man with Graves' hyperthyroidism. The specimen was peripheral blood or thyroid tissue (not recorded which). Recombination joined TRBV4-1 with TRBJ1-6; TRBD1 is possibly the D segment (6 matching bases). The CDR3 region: CASSQDQSGALDGYSPLHF. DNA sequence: TGCGCCAGCAGCCAAGATCAGTCAGGGGCGCTAGACGGATATTCACCCCTCCACTTT.